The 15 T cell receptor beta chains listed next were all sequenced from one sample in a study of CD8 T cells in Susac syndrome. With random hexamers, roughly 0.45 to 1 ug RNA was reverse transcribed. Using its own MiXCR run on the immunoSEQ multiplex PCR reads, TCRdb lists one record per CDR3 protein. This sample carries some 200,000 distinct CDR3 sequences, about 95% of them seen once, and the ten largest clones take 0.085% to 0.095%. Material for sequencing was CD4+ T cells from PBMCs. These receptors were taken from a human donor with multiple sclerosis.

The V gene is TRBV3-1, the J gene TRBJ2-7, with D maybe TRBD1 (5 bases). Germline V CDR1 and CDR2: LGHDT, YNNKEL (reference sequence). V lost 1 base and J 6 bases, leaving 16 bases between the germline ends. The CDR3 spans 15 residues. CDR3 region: CASSQGVGRAIEQYF. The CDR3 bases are TGTGCCAGCAGCCAAGGAGTAGGCAGGGCCATCGAGCAGTACTTC.

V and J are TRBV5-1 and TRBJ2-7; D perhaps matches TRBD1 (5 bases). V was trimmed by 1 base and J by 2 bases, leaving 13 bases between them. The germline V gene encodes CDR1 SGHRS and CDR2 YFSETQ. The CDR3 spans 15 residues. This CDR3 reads CASSLMPGPAYEQYF. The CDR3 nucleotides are TGCGCCAGCAGCTTGATGCCAGGGCCGGCCTACGAGCAGTACTTC.

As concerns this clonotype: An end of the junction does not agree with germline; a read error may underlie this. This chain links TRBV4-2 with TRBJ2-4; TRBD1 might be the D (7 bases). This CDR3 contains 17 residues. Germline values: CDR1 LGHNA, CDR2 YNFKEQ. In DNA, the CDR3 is TGTGCCTGCAGCCACCAGGGGGGACAGTTAGCCAAAAACATTCAGTACTTC. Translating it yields CACSHQGGQLAKNIQYF.

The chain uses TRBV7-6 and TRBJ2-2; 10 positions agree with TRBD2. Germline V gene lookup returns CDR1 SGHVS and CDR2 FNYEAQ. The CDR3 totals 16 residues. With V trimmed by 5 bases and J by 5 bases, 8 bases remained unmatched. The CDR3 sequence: CASSPRGSGGTGELFF. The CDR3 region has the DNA TGTGCCAGCAGCCCCCGGGGTAGCGGGGGGACCGGGGAGCTGTTTTTT.

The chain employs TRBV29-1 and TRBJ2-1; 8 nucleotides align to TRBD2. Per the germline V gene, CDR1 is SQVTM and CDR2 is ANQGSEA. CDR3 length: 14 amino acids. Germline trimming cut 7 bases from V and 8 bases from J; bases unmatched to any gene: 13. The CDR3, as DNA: TGCAGCGGGGCTACGGGACTAGACCTCTATGAGCAGTTCTTC. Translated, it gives CSGATGLDLYEQFF.

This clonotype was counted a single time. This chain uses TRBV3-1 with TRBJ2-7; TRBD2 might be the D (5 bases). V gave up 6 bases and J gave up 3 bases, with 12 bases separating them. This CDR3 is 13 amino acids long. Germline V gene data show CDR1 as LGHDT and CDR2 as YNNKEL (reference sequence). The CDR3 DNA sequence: TGTGCCAGCAGGGCCGCGGGTGGCTACGAGCAGTACTTC. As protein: CASRAAGGYEQYF.

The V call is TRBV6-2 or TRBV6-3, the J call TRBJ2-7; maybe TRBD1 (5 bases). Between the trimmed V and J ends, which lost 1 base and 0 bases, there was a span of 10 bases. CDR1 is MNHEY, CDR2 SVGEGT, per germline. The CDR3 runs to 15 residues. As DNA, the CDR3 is TGTGCCAGCAGTTACTACCAGGGATTCTCCTACGAGCAGTACTTC. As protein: CASSYYQGFSYEQYF.

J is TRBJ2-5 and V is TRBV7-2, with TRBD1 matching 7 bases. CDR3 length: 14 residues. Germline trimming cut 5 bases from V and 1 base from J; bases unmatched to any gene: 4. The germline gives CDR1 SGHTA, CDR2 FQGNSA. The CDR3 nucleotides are TGTGCCAGCAGCGAAACAGGGGTCCAAGAGACCCAGTACTTC. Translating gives CASSETGVQETQYF.

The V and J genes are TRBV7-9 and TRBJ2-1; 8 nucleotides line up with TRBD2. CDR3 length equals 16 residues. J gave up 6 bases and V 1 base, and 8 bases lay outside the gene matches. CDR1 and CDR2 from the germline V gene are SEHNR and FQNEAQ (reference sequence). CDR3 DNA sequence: TGTGCCAGCAGCTTAGTTAGCGGGATTGTCCGCAATGAGCAGTTCTTC. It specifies CASSLVSGIVRNEQFF. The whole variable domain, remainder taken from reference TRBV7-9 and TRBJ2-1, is DTGVSQNPRHKITKRGQNVTFRCDPISEHNRLYWYRQTLGQGPEFLTYFQNEAQLEKSRLLSDRFSAERPKGSFSTLEIQRTEQGDSAMYLCASSLVSGIVRNEQFFGPGTRLTVL.

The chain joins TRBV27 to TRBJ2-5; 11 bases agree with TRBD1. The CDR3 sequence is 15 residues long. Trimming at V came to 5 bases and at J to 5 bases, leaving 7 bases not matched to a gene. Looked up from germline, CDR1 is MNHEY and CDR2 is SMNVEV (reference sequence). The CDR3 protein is CASSRSGQGVETQYF. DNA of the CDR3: TGTGCCAGCAGTCGATCGGGACAGGGGGTGGAGACCCAGTACTTC.

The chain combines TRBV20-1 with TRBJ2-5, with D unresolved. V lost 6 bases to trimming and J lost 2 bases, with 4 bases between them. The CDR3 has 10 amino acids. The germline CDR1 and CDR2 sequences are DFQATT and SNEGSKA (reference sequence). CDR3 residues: CSAYQETQYF. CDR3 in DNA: TGCAGTGCCTATCAAGAGACCCAGTACTTC.

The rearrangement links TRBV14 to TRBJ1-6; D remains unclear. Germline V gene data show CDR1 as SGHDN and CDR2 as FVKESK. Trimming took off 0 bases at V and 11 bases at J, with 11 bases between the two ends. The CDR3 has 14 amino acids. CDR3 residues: CASSQDMRVTPLHF. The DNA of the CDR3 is TGTGCCAGCAGCCAAGATATGAGGGTGACACCCCTCCACTTT. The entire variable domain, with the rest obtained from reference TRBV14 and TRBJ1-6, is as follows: EAGVTQFPSHSVIEKGQTVTLRCDPISGHDNLYWYRRVMGKEIKFLLHFVKESKQDESGMPNNRFLAERTGGTYSTLKVQPAELEDSGVYFCASSQDMRVTPLHFGNGTRLTVT.

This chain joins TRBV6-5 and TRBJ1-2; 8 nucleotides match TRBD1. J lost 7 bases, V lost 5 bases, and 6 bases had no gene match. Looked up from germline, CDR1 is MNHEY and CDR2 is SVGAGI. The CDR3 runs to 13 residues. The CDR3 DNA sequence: TGTGCCAGCAGTCTCGGACAGGGCTCTGGCTACACCTTC. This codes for CASSLGQGSGYTF.

Here the CDR3 DNA reads TGTGCCACCAGCAGAAGACCCCCTACTGTCAGCACTGAAGCTTTCTTT. Protein: CATSRRPPTVSTEAFF. J is TRBJ1-1 and V is TRBV15; D is undetermined. The CDR3 length is 16 residues. Germline CDR1 LNHNV, CDR2 YYDKDF (reference sequence). V shed 2 bases and J shed 4 bases, with 17 bases lying between them.

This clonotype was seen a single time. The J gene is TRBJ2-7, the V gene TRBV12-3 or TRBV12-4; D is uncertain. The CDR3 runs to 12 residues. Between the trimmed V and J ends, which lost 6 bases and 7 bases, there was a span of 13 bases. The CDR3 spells CASSLGSWEQYF. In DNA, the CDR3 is TGTGCCAGCAGCCTAGGGTCGTGGGAGCAGTACTTC.